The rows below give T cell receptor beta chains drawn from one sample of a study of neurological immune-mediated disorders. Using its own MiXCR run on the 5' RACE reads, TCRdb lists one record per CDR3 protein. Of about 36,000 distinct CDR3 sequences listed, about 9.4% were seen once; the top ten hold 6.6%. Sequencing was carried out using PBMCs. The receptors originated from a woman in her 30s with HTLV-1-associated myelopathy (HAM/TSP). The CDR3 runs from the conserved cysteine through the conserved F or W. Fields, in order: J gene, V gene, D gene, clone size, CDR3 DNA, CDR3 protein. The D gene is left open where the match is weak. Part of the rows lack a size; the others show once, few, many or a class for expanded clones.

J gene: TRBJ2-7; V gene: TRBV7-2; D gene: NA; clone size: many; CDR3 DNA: TGTGCCAGCAGCAACGCGGGGCTCTCCTACGAGCAGTACTTC; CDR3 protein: CASSNAGLSYEQYF
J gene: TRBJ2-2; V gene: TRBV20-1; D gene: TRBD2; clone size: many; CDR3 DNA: TGCAGTGCCAACAGACTAGCGGAGGCCACCGGGGAGCTGTTTTTT; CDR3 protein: CSANRLAEATGELFF
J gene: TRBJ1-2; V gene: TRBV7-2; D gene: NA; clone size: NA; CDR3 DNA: NA; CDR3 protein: CASSFYICSARGPENYGYTF
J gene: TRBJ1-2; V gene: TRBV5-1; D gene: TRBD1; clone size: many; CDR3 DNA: TGCGCCAGCAGCTTGGGACAGGGGATAGGTGGCTACACCTTC; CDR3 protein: CASSLGQGIGGYTF
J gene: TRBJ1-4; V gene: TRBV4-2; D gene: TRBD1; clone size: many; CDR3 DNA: TGTGCCAGCAGCCGGACAGGGGAAAAACTGTTTTTT; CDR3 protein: CASSRTGEKLFF
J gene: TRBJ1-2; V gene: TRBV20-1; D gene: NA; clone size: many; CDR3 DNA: TGCAGTGCTAGTCTTGTCTTTTCTAACTATGGCTACACCTTC; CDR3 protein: CSASLVFSNYGYTF
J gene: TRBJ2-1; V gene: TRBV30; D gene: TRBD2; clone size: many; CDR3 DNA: TGTGCCTGGAGTGGGACTAGCGGGGGGTATGATGAGCAGTTCTTC; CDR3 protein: CAWSGTSGGYDEQFF
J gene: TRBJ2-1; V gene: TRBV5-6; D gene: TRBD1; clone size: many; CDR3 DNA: TGTGCCAGCAGCGGGGGACAGGGGGCGTACAATGAGCAGTTCTTC; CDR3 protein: CASSGGQGAYNEQFF
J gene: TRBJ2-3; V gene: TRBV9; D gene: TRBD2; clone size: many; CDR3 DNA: TGTGCCAGCAGCGTAGTAGCGGGGGCTAGCACAGATACGCAGTATTTT; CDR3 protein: CASSVVAGASTDTQYF
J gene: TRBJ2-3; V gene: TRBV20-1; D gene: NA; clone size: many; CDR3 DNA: TGCAGTGCTGGACGGGCTTTCACAGATACGCAGTATTTT; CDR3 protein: CSAGRAFTDTQYF
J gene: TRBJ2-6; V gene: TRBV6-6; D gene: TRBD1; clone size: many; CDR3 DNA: TGTGCCAGCAAGAGAGGCCAGGGGGCGAGTTCTGGGGCCAACGTCCTGACTTTC; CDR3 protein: CASKRGQGASSGANVLTF
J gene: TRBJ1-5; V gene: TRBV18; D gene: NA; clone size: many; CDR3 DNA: TGTGCCAGCTCACGGGCGGAGTCTTATCAGCCCCAGCATTTT; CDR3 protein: CASSRAESYQPQHF
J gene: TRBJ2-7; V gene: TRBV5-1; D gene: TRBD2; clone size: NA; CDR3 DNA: TGCGCCAGCAGCTGGTTTCAGGGCCGGGAGGGCCACGTCGAGCAGTACTTC; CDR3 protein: CASSWFQGREGHVEQYF
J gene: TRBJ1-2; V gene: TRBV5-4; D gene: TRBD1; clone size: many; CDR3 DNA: TGTGCCAGCAGCCTGGACAGGGGGCGGCCTAACTATGGCTACACCTTC; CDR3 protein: CASSLDRGRPNYGYTF
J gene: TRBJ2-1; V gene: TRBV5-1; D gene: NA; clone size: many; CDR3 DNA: TGCGCCAGCAGCTTCGCCAGGAATAATGAGCAGTTCTTC; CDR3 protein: CASSFARNNEQFF
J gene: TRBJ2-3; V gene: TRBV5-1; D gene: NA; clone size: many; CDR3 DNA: TGCGCCAGCCGGGAAACAGGGAAGGGACACACAGATACGCAGTATTTT; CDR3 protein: CASRETGKGHTDTQYF
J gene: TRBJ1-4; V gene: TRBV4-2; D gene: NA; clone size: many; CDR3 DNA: TGTGCCAGCAGCCAGCCGCCGGGTTCTAATGAAAAACTGTTTTTT; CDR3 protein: CASSQPPGSNEKLFF
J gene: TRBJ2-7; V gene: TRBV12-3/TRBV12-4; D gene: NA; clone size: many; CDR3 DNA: TGTGCCAGCAGTTTAGCCCGACCTCCCTACGAGCAGTACTTC; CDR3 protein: CASSLARPPYEQYF
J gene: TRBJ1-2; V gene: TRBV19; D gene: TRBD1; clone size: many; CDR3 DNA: TGTGCCAGTACCGTACAGGGGGCCGCCTATGGCTACACCTTC; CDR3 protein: CASTVQGAAYGYTF
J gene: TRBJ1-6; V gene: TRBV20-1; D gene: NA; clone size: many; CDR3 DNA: TGCAGTGCTAGTGCGGAAGGGAGTTCACCCCTCCACTTT; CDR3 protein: CSASAEGSSPLHF
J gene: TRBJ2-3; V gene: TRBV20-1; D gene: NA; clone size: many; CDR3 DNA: TGCAGTGCTAGAGACCAGCCAGGTACGCAGTATTTT; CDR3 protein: CSARDQPGTQYF
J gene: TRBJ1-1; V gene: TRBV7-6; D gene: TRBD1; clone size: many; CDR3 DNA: TGTGCCAGCAGCCCGGCCGGGACAGGGGGCGCAGGCACTGAAGCTTTCTTT; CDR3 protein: CASSPAGTGGAGTEAFF
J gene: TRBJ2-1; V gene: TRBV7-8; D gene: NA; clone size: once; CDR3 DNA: TGTGCCAGCAGCCCTATCGCGTGGAAAGGGGGTGGGATATACAATGAGCAGTTCTTC; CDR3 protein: CASSPIAWKGGGIYNEQFF
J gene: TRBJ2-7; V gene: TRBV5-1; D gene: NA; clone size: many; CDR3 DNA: TGCGCCAGCAGCTTGGATCAGACGGGACCCTGGGAGCAGTACTTC; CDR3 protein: CASSLDQTGPWEQYF
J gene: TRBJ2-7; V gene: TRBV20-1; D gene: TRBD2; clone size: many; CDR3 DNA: TGCAGTGCTACCGGGGGGGGTAGCGGGCTCTCCTACGAGCAGTACTTC; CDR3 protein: CSATGGGSGLSYEQYF
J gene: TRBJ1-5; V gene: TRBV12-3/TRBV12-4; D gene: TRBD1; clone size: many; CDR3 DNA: TGTGCCAGCAGTTTAGCGTCGGGACAGGGGTTAGGTAGCAATCAGCCCCAGCATTTT; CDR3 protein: CASSLASGQGLGSNQPQHF
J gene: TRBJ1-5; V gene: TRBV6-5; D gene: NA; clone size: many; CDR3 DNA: TGTGCCAGCACTCCCGACACTCAGCCCCAGCATTTT; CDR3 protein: CASTPDTQPQHF
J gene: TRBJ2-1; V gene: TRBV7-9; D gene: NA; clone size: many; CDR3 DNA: TGTGCCAGCAGCTTAGAGTTGGTACTACACAATGAGCAGTTCTTC; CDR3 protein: CASSLELVLHNEQFF
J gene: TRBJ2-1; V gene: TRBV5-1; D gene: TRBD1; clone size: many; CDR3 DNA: TGCGCCAGCAGCTCGGGACAGGGGGACAATGAGCAGTTCTTC; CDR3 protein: CASSSGQGDNEQFF
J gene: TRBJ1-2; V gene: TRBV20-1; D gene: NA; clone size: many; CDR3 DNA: TGCAGTGCTAGTCAGACAGATAACTATGGCTACACCTTC; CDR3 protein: CSASQTDNYGYTF
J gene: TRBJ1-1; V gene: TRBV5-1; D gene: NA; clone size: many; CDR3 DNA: TGCGCCAGCAGCTTGGGGGCGGGAAACACTGAAGCTTTCTTT; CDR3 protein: CASSLGAGNTEAFF
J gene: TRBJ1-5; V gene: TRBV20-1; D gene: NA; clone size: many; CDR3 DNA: TGCAGTGCTAGTAGCCGGGCAGGAGGAGGCAATCAGCCCCAGCATTTT; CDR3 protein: CSASSRAGGGNQPQHF
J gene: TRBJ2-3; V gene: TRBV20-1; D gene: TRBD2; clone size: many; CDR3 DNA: TGCAGTGCGGGGCGGGGGGGATCAGATACGCAGTATTTT; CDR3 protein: CSAGRGGSDTQYF
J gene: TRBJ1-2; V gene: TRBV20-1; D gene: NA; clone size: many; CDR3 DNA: TGCAGTGCTAGGGGCATCTCCTATGGCTACACCTTC; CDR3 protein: CSARGISYGYTF
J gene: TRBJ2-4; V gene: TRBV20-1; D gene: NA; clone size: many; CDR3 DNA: TGCAGTGCTAGAGATTCCAAAAACATTCAGTACTTC; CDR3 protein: CSARDSKNIQYF
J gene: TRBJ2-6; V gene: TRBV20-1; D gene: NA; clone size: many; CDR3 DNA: TGCAGTGCATCTCACAGCTCTGGGGCCAACGTCCTGACTTTC; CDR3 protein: CSASHSSGANVLTF
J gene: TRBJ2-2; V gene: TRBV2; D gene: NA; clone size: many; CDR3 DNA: TGTGCCAGCAGAGAGAGTCCGGGACTTCGACAGACCGGGGAGCTGTTTTTT; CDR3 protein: CASRESPGLRQTGELFF
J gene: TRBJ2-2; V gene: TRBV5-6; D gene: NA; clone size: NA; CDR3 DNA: TGTGCCAGCAGCTTTGGGGCTTCCGGGGAGCTGTTTTTT; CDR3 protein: CASSFGASGELFF
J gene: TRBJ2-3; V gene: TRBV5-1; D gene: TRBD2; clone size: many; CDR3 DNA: TGCGCCAGCAGCTTGGGAGCGAGCGGGGGGCTGGGGGATACGCAGTATTTT; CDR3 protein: CASSLGASGGLGDTQYF
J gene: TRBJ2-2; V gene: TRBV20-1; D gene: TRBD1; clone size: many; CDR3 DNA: TGCAGTGCTAGAGACAGGGGGCATAGTACCGGGGAGCTGTTTTTT; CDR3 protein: CSARDRGHSTGELFF
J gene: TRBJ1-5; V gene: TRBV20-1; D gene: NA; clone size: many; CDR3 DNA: TGCAGTGCTAGATCCTATTCCGCGGGACCTGGGGGAAATCAGCCCCAGCATTTT; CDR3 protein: CSARSYSAGPGGNQPQHF
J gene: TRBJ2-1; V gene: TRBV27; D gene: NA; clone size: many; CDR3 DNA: TGTGCCAGCAGTCTCCAGACTTCTTCAGGGGAGTTCTTC; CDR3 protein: CASSLQTSSGEFF
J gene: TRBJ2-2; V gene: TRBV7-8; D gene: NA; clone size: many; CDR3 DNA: TGTGCCAGCAGCTTAGGTGCACCCGGGGAGCTGTTTTTT; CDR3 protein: CASSLGAPGELFF
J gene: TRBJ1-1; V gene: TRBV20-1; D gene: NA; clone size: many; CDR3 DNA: TGCAGTGCTCCTGACAGACACACTGAAGCTTTCTTT; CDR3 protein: CSAPDRHTEAFF
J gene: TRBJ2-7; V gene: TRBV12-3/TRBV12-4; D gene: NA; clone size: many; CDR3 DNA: TGTGCCAGCAGTTTTGTCGGGGTATTTGCCTACGAGCAGTACTTC; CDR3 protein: CASSFVGVFAYEQYF
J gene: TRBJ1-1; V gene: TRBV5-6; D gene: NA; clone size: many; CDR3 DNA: TGTGCCAGCAGCCTATCAGGGGAAGCTTTCTTT; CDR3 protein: CASSLSGEAFF
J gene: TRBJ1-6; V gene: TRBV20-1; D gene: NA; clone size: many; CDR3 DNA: TGCAGTGCTAGAGATCCCGGGGCAGGGTTAAATTCACCCCTCCACTTT; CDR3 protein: CSARDPGAGLNSPLHF
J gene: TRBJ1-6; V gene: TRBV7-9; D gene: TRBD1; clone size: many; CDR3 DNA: TGTGCCAGCAGCCCTACAGGGGTGGGTAATTCACCCCTCCACTTT; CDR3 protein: CASSPTGVGNSPLHF